One sample yielded the 30 T cell receptor beta chains listed below, sequenced in a study of shared clonotypes between healthy human individuals. Assay used: immunoSEQ multiplex PCR; TCRdb lists only in-frame clones, some missing. The sample lists some 1,400,000 clones, roughly 96% occurring once. Sequenced: naive CD4+ T cells sorted from blood. Subset specified: CD45RA+ positively selected. These receptors were obtained from a man aged 25 to 40 in good health.

This rearrangement joins TRBV5-5 to TRBJ1-1; D is ambiguous. V dropped 2 bases and J dropped 5 bases, with 13 bases sitting between them. The CDR3 runs to 14 residues. Per the germline V gene, CDR1 is SGHKS and CDR2 is YYEKEE (reference sequence). The CDR3 here is CASSFRGKVTEAFF. In DNA, the CDR3 is TGTGCCAGCAGCTTTCGTGGGAAGGTTACTGAAGCTTTCTTT.

The V gene is TRBV7-9, the J gene TRBJ2-7; 11 nucleotides agree with TRBD1. The CDR3 is 16 amino acids. CDR1 and CDR2 from the germline V gene are SEHNR and FQNEAQ (reference sequence). V gave up 4 bases and J gave up 1 base; unmatched junction bases: 6. CDR3 DNA sequence: TGTGCCAGCAGCTCACCCCGGGACAGGGGGTCCTACGAGCAGTACTTC. Its translation is CASSSPRDRGSYEQYF.

J is TRBJ2-3 and V is TRBV11-2; 8 bases agree with TRBD1. The CDR3 consists of 15 residues. CDR1 and CDR2 (germline): SGHAT, FQNNGV. V shed 0 bases and J 4 bases; nucleotides not matched to a gene: 3. Written as DNA, the CDR3 is TGTGCCAGCAGCTTAGACAGGGGGCCGGCAGATACGCAGTATTTT. Its translation: CASSLDRGPADTQYF.

In this sample, this clone turned up once. The genes are TRBV30 and TRBJ2-5, with 8 bases fitting TRBD1. Germline lookup yields CDR1 GTSNPN and CDR2 SVGIG (reference sequence). The CDR3 sequence is 12 residues long. After removal of 5 bases from V and 1 base from J, the junction contained 0 bases not matched to a gene. This chain's CDR3 is CAWGTGQETQYF. The CDR3 nucleotides read TGTGCCTGGGGGACAGGCCAAGAGACCCAGTACTTC.

This clone was seen only once. The rearrangement links TRBV4-3 to TRBJ2-2, with 14 bases identical to TRBD2. Trimming removed 4 bases from V and 6 bases from J; junction bases left unmatched: 1. The germline CDR1 and CDR2 sequences are LGHNA and YSLEER. CDR3 length: 15 amino acids. The CDR3 DNA is TGCGCCAGCAGCCCGGGACTAGCGGGAGCCGGGGAGCTGTTTTTT. As protein: CASSPGLAGAGELFF.

This clone was detected once. This sequence joins TRBV15 and TRBJ1-1, with D unclear. The CDR3 totals 13 residues. Germline CDR1 reads LNHNV; CDR2 reads YYDKDF (reference sequence). V dropped 0 bases and J dropped 3 bases, with 5 bases sitting between them. The CDR3 spells CATSRDRYTEAFF. In nucleotides, the CDR3 is TGTGCCACCAGCAGAGATCGGTACACTGAAGCTTTCTTT. Full variable domain (outside the CDR3, taken from reference TRBV15 and TRBJ1-1): DAMVIQNPRYQVTQFGKPVTLSCSQTLNHNVMYWYQQKSSQAPKLLFHYYDKDFNNEADTPDNFQSRRPNTSFCFLDIRSPGLGDTAMYLCATSRDRYTEAFFGQGTRLTVV.

The chain recombines TRBV28 with TRBJ1-5; D is perhaps TRBD1 (5 bases). This CDR3 is built from 14 residues. Germline V gene data show CDR1 as MDHEN and CDR2 as SYDVKM. V lost 6 bases, J lost 5 bases, and 14 bases lay in between. The CDR3 DNA is TGTGCCAGCAGGTATACAGGTAGAGATCAGCCCCAGCATTTT. As protein: CASRYTGRDQPQHF.

J is TRBJ2-7 and V is TRBV6-5; TRBD1 is a possible D gene (5 bases). This CDR3 region has 13 residues. Germline CDR1 and CDR2: MNHEY and SVGAGI. Trimming stripped 6 bases from V and 0 bases from J, with 9 bases between. Written as DNA, the CDR3 is TGTGCCAGCAGAAGACAGCCCTCCTACGAGCAGTACTTC. This gives the protein CASRRQPSYEQYF.

The chain is built from TRBV5-1 and TRBJ2-2, with 9 bases fitting TRBD1. V lost 4 bases to trimming and J lost 4 bases; unmatched junction nucleotides: 5. The CDR3 runs 15 residues. Per germline, CDR1 SGHRS and CDR2 YFSETQ. CDR3 in amino acids: CASSTDRGGTGELFF. The CDR3 DNA follows: TGCGCCAGCAGCACCGACAGGGGGGGCACCGGGGAGCTGTTTTTT.

This clone was picked up one time. V usage is TRBV2 and J usage is TRBJ1-1; 7 bases align to TRBD1. The CDR3 runs to 16 residues. V lost 7 bases to trimming and J lost 2 bases; unmatched junction nucleotides: 13. CDR1 and CDR2 from the germline V gene are SNHLY and FYNNEI. CDR3 sequence: CASINGTARPNTEAFF. The DNA for the CDR3 is TGTGCCAGCATCAATGGGACAGCACGACCTAACACTGAAGCTTTCTTT. The full variable domain, completed using reference TRBV2 and TRBJ1-1, is EPEVTQTPSHQVTQMGQEVILRCVPISNHLYFYWYRQILGQKVEFLVSFYNNEISEKSEIFDDQFSVERPDGSNFTLKIRSTKLEDSAMYFCASINGTARPNTEAFFGQGTRLTVV.

This chain joins TRBV9 and TRBJ2-2; D is ambiguous. Germline V CDR1 and CDR2: SGDLS, YYNGEE. The length of the CDR3 is 15 residues. V lost 5 bases to trimming and J lost 4 bases, with 15 bases between them. This CDR3 is CASSTWSHGTGELFF. The CDR3 DNA reads TGTGCCAGCAGTACGTGGTCCCACGGCACCGGGGAGCTGTTTTTT.

In regard to this clone: This specimen includes other DNA sequences encoding the same CDR3. This sequence joins TRBV30 and TRBJ1-5; D unclear. Germline V gene lookup returns CDR1 GTSNPN and CDR2 SVGIG (reference sequence). The CDR3 spans 13 residues. V lost 0 bases, J lost 4 bases, and 7 bases lay in between. CDR3 sequence reads: CAWSVADNQPQHF. The CDR3 nucleotides read TGTGCCTGGAGTGTCGCGGATAATCAGCCCCAGCATTTT.

This chain connects TRBV7-3 to TRBJ2-3; D gene uncertain. This CDR3 is built from 14 residues. Germline-derived CDR1 and CDR2 are SGHTA and FQGTGA. V shed 2 bases and J shed 3 bases, with 9 bases lying between them. CDR3 residues: CASSLRVGTDTQYF. DNA of the CDR3: TGTGCCAGCAGCTTACGGGTCGGGACAGATACGCAGTATTTT. Variable domain in full (rest from reference TRBV7-3 and TRBJ2-3): GAGVSQTPSNKVTEKGKYVELRCDPISGHTALYWYRQSLGQGPEFLIYFQGTGAADDSGLPNDRFFAVRPEGSVSTLKIQRTERGDSAVYLCASSLRVGTDTQYFGPGTRLTVL.

This clone was observed a single time. The chain uses TRBV7-7 and TRBJ2-7; D uncertain. Trimming took off 5 bases at V and 1 base at J, with 12 bases between the two ends. CDR1 SSHAT and CDR2 FNYEAQ come from the germline V gene (reference sequence). The CDR3 sequence is 14 residues long. The DNA of the CDR3 is TGTGCCAGCAGCCCCGGTAGCTGGTCCTACGAGCAGTACTTC. Translating gives CASSPGSWSYEQYF.

This clone was found once. The CDR3 DNA reads TGTGCCAGCAGCTTAGGGGCAGGGGACTATGGCTACACCTTC. Translation gives CASSLGAGDYGYTF. The V and J genes are TRBV7-2 and TRBJ1-2, with a possible D match to TRBD1 (6 bases). Deletions cut 1 base from V and 3 bases from J, with 9 bases between. Looked up from germline, CDR1 is SGHTA and CDR2 is FQGNSA. This CDR3 region has 14 residues.

The count of this clone is one. The chain recombines TRBV5-1 with TRBJ2-1; D is perhaps TRBD2 (5 bases). CDR1 SGHRS and CDR2 YFSETQ come from the germline V gene. The CDR3 has 16 amino acids. The V and J ends lost 4 bases and 4 bases respectively, with 18 bases between them. The CDR3 DNA sequence: TGCGCCAGCAGCGCCGGAGATGGGAGAAATTACAATGAGCAGTTCTTC. Translated, it gives CASSAGDGRNYNEQFF.

V is TRBV7-6 and J is TRBJ1-1, with a weak D call TRBD1 (6 bases). The CDR3 consists of 16 residues. Germline-derived CDR1 and CDR2 are SGHVS and FNYEAQ. V dropped 4 bases and J dropped 1 base, with 16 bases sitting between them. The CDR3 DNA is TGTGCCAGCAGCTCTATAGGGCGGGACAAGAACACTGAAGCTTTCTTT. Translation: CASSSIGRDKNTEAFF.

Comment on this clone: The same CDR3 also results from other DNA sequences found in this sample. The DNA for the CDR3 is TGTGCCAGCAGCCAAGATCTTGTAGAGACCCAGTACTTC. This gives the protein CASSQDLVETQYF. The rearrangement uses TRBV14 and TRBJ2-5; D not certain. The CDR3 has 13 amino acids. Germline CDR1 reads SGHDN; CDR2 reads FVKESK. Trimming took off 0 bases at V and 4 bases at J, with 6 bases between the two ends.

This sequence joins TRBV5-4 and TRBJ1-1; no reliable D call. This CDR3 is 14 amino acids long. Deletions cut 3 bases from V and 1 base from J, with 10 bases between. The V gene's germline CDR1 is SGHNT and CDR2 YYREEE (reference sequence). CDR3 amino acids: CASSSRAGNTEAFF. Here the CDR3 DNA reads TGTGCCAGCAGCTCCCGGGCCGGGAACACTGAAGCTTTCTTT. Using reference TRBV5-4 and TRBJ1-1 for the parts outside the CDR3, the full variable domain is ETGVTQSPTHLIKTRGQQVTLRCSSQSGHNTVSWYQQALGQGPQFIFQYYREEENGRGNFPPRFSGLQFPNYSSELNVNALELDDSALYLCASSSRAGNTEAFFGQGTRLTVV.

The V and J genes are TRBV27 and TRBJ2-2; D gene uncertain. V was cut by 2 bases and J by 2 bases, with 15 bases left in between. The germline gives CDR1 MNHEY, CDR2 SMNVEV (reference sequence). The CDR3 extends over 17 amino acids. The CDR3: CASSLIRGAKNTGELFF. CDR3 DNA: TGTGCCAGCAGTTTAATCCGCGGAGCAAAAAACACCGGGGAGCTGTTTTTT.

This chain joins TRBV7-2 and TRBJ2-7, with D tentatively TRBD2 (6 bases). V lost 4 bases to trimming and J lost 2 bases, with 18 bases between them. There are 16 residues in the CDR3. CDR1 is SGHTA and CDR2 is FQGNSA in the germline V gene. The CDR3 loop is CASSSGLPRSAYEQYF. The DNA for the CDR3 is TGTGCCAGCAGCTCCGGACTACCTCGATCGGCCTACGAGCAGTACTTC.

V and J are TRBV5-5 and TRBJ2-1; D may be TRBD2 (5 bases). Trimming removed 4 bases from V and 4 bases from J, with 12 bases in between. Germline CDR1 reads SGHKS; CDR2 reads YYEKEE (reference sequence). The CDR3 is 14 residues long. CDR3: CASSRATGYNEQFF. The CDR3 DNA reads TGTGCCAGCAGCCGAGCTACGGGATACAATGAGCAGTTCTTC.

V is TRBV27 and J is TRBJ2-1; no clear D. Per the germline V gene, CDR1 is MNHEY and CDR2 is SMNVEV (reference sequence). The V end was cut by 5 bases, the J end by 2 bases, with 10 bases between. The CDR3 has 14 amino acids. CDR3: CASSEQPPYNEQFF. As DNA, the CDR3 is TGTGCCAGCAGTGAGCAACCACCCTACAATGAGCAGTTCTTC.

J is TRBJ1-1 and V is TRBV19, with a possible D match to TRBD1 (6 bases). Germline values: CDR1 LNHDA, CDR2 SQIVND (reference sequence). V lost 5 bases to trimming and J lost 1 base, with 11 bases between them. The CDR3 consists of 14 residues. CDR3 protein: CASSQGLRNTEAFF. In DNA, the CDR3 is TGTGCCAGTAGTCAGGGGCTAAGGAACACTGAAGCTTTCTTT.

The rearrangement joins TRBV28 to TRBJ2-7, with 11 bases identical to TRBD2. The ends lost 4 bases at V and 5 bases at J; junction bases unmatched: 10. Per germline, CDR1 MDHEN and CDR2 SYDVKM. The CDR3 loop spans 16 amino acids. The CDR3 region is CASSSYTSGSLHEQYF. The CDR3, as DNA: TGTGCCAGCAGTTCGTACACTAGCGGGAGTCTCCACGAGCAGTACTTC.

The V call is TRBV27, the J call TRBJ2-3, with TRBD2 matching over 8 bases. V gave up 3 bases and J gave up 4 bases; unmatched junction bases: 6. The CDR3 runs to 15 residues. Germline CDR1 MNHEY, CDR2 SMNVEV (reference sequence). The CDR3 reads CASSFPGRAPDTQYF. CDR3 coding DNA: TGTGCCAGCAGTTTTCCCGGGAGGGCCCCAGATACGCAGTATTTT.

V and J are TRBV2 and TRBJ1-5; D might be TRBD1 (5 bases). V dropped 7 bases and J dropped 2 bases, with 15 bases sitting between them. This CDR3 region has 15 residues. Germline CDR1 reads SNHLY; CDR2 reads FYNNEI. CDR3 sequence (DNA): TGTGCCAGCACCGGCGACAGTCTGGGCAATCAGCCCCAGCATTTT. It is translated as CASTGDSLGNQPQHF.

The genes are TRBV29-1 and TRBJ2-3; D tentatively reads TRBD1 or TRBD2 (5 bases each). The germline V gene encodes CDR1 SQVTM and CDR2 ANQGSEA. Trimming stripped 5 bases from V and 2 bases from J, with 17 bases between. There are 15 residues in the CDR3. The DNA of the CDR3 is TGCAGCGTTCGGGAACAGGTCCATTACACAGATACGCAGTATTTT. It specifies CSVREQVHYTDTQYF.

V gene TRBV28 combines with J gene TRBJ1-2; D might be TRBD1 (6 bases). Trimming pared 8 bases from V and 0 bases from J, leaving 13 bases between. Germline CDR1 MDHEN, CDR2 SYDVKM. The CDR3 loop spans 14 amino acids. CDR3 sequence reads: CASLGGAANYGYTF. CDR3 bases: TGTGCCAGCCTAGGGGGGGCGGCTAACTATGGCTACACCTTC.

A single count supports this clone. V and J are TRBV19 and TRBJ1-3; maybe TRBD1 (6 bases). CDR1 and CDR2 from the germline V gene are LNHDA and SQIVND (reference sequence). The CDR3 is 16 residues long. The V end lost 5 bases, the J end lost 0 bases, and 14 bases lay between the germline ends. Here the CDR3 DNA reads TGTGCCAGTAGTCGGGGGACACCGAGCTCTGGAAACACCATATATTTT. It translates to CASSRGTPSSGNTIYF. The full variable domain, in which reference TRBV19 and TRBJ1-3 provide the parts outside the CDR3, is DGGITQSPKYLFRKEGQNVTLSCEQNLNHDAMYWYRQDPGQGLRLIYYSQIVNDFQKGDIAEGYSVSREKKESFPLTVTSAQKNPTAFYLCASSRGTPSSGNTIYFGEGSWLTVV.